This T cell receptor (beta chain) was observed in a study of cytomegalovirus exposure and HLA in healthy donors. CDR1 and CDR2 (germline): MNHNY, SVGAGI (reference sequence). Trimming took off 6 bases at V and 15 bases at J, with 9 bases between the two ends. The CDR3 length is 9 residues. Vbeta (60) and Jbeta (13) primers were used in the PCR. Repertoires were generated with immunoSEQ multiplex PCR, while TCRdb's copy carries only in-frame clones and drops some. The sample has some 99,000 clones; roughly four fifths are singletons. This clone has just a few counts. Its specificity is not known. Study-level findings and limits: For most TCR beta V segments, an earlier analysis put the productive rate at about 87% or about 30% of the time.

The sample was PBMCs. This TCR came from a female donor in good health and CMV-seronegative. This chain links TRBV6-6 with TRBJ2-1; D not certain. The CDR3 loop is CASSAEPFF. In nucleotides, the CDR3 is TGTGCCAGCAGCGCAGAACCGTTCTTC.